The subject of this entry is one T cell receptor (beta chain). The target antigen is unknown. The CDR3 sequence is 15 residues long. The V end was cut by 1 base, the J end by 3 bases, with 10 bases between. The germline CDR1 and CDR2 sequences are SGHTA and FQGNSA. The sample originates from a study of blood T cells in healthy people across ages. Overall study findings and caveats: What prevented conclusive comparison of naive and antigen-experienced cells was that PBMCs were unsorted.

A second PCR of roughly 6 to 12 cycles used a sample-barcoded 5' primer and a J-beta primer mix. TCRdb re-called the 5' RACE reads through MiXCR, storing one row per CDR3 protein. The sample holds roughly 1,700,000 distinct CDR3 sequences; 28% are singletons and the top ten take 7% to 9%. Per sample, no less than 5.5 micrograms of total RNA were extracted. V gene TRBV7-2 combines with J gene TRBJ2-1; D remains ambiguous. This receptor was obtained from a woman aged 25 to 45 in good health. Sequenced: blood. DNA of the CDR3: TGTGCCAGCAGCTTAGTGGCAATGATCTACAATGAGCAGTTCTTC. Protein product: CASSLVAMIYNEQFF.